One and the same sample provided the 9 T cell receptor beta chains below, sequenced in a study of blood T cell repertoires in COVID-19. Libraries were prepared by immunoSEQ multiplex PCR; TCRdb keeps only in-frame clonotypes and omits some of them. The sample holds about 210,000 clones, around four fifths seen once. Sequencing was done on a sample of PBMCs or T cells enriched from blood (not recorded which). These TCRs come from a man aged 40-49 years who had recovered from COVID-19.

V gene TRBV2 combines with J gene TRBJ2-7; D unresolved. CDR1 and CDR2 (germline): SNHLY, FYNNEI. The CDR3 is 13 residues long. Trimming removed 0 bases from V and 1 base from J, with 4 bases in between. CDR3 coding DNA: TGTGCCAGCAGTGAAGCCCAGTCCTACGAGCAGTACTTC. It yields the protein CASSEAQSYEQYF.

V gene TRBV15 combines with J gene TRBJ1-5; 10 bases match TRBD1. Germline CDR1 is LNHNV and CDR2 is YYDKDF (reference sequence). V gave up 7 bases and J gave up 0 bases; unmatched junction bases: 9. The CDR3 is 17 amino acids. Here the CDR3 DNA reads TGTGCCACCAAAGAGACAGGGGGCGCCTATAGCAATCAGCCCCAGCATTTT. It codes for CATKETGGAYSNQPQHF.

This chain links TRBV29-1 with TRBJ2-7, with 7 positions matching TRBD1. Germline CDR1 and CDR2: SQVTM and ANQGSEA. The V and J ends lost 3 bases and 1 base, in that order; junction bases with no gene match: 6. The CDR3 extends over 14 amino acids. Here the CDR3 reads CSVDAGTVSYEQYF. CDR3 nucleotide sequence: TGCAGCGTTGATGCCGGGACAGTGTCCTACGAGCAGTACTTC.

The V call is TRBV30, the J call TRBJ2-2, with a possible D match to TRBD1 (5 bases). V was clipped by 4 bases and J by 0 bases, with 15 bases between them. Per germline, CDR1 GTSNPN and CDR2 SVGIG (reference sequence). The CDR3 totals 16 residues. In DNA, the CDR3 is TGTGCCTGGATACAGAGTTGGACATCGAACACCGGGGAGCTGTTTTTT. This translates into CAWIQSWTSNTGELFF.

This chain connects TRBV27 to TRBJ2-2; 8 bases fit TRBD1. Trimming at V came to 1 base and at J to 5 bases, leaving 9 bases not matched to a gene. Germline V gives CDR1 MNHEY, CDR2 SMNVEV (reference sequence). This CDR3 contains 17 residues. The CDR3 coding sequence is TGTGCCAGCAGTTTATTGCACCTATACAGGGGGACCGGGGAGCTGTTTTTT. Translation gives CASSLLHLYRGTGELFF.

This chain uses TRBV12-3 or TRBV12-4 with TRBJ1-5; D possibly corresponds to TRBD1 (5 bases). Trimming cost V 5 bases and J 9 bases, with 8 bases left between them. CDR3 length: 11 residues. Here the CDR3 reads CASSVGGPQHF. The CDR3 coding sequence is TGTGCCAGCAGTGTCGGGGGGCCCCAGCATTTT.

Here the CDR3 reads CASSLVGASYEQYF. In DNA form, the CDR3 reads TGTGCCAGCAGCTTGGTTGGAGCCTCCTACGAGCAGTACTTC. The chain has TRBV5-8 and TRBJ2-7; the D is unclear. Trimming took off 0 bases at V and 0 bases at J, with 7 bases between the two ends. This CDR3 is 14 amino acids long. The V gene's germline CDR1 is SGHTS and CDR2 YDEGEE.

V usage is TRBV5-1 and J usage is TRBJ2-2; a possible D gene is TRBD2 (6 bases). V was pared by 7 bases and J by 1 base, with 11 bases between. Looked up from germline, CDR1 is SGHRS and CDR2 is YFSETQ. This CDR3 has 14 amino acids. This chain's CDR3 is CASYGGGNTGELFF. The CDR3 nucleotides read TGCGCCAGCTACGGGGGAGGGAACACCGGGGAGCTGTTTTTT.

This chain links TRBV7-6 with TRBJ2-7, with 8 positions matching TRBD2. This CDR3 comprises 15 residues. After removal of 5 bases from V and 0 bases from J, the junction contained 6 bases not matched to a gene. CDR1 SGHVS and CDR2 FNYEAQ come from the germline V gene. CDR3 bases: TGTGCCAGCAGCCCCTACGCGGGAGGCTCCTACGAGCAGTACTTC. Translation gives CASSPYAGGSYEQYF. The full variable domain, its missing parts supplied by reference TRBV7-6 and TRBJ2-7, is GAGVSQSPRYKVTKRGQDVALRCDPISGHVSLYWYRQALGQGPEFLTYFNYEAQQDKSGLPNDRFSAERPEGSISTLTIQRTEQRDSAMYRCASSPYAGGSYEQYFGPGTRLTVT.